Following are 9 T cell receptor beta chains from one sample sequenced in a study of early T cells in non-severe SARS-CoV-2 infection. TCRdb used MiXCR to reprocess the 5' RACE reads, holding one entry per CDR3 protein. This sample has some 87,000 distinct CDR3 sequences; more than 10% occur once, and the top ten carry around 1.1%. Material: whole blood. These TCRs come from an adult who was a healthcare worker with PCR-confirmed SARS-CoV-2 infection or an uninfected control (not recorded which).

V is TRBV6-2 or TRBV6-3 and J is TRBJ2-1; 7 bases are a match to TRBD1. V shed 4 bases, J shed 2 bases, and the junction held 2 bases outside the gene matches. Germline-derived CDR1 and CDR2 are MNHEY and SVGEGT. The CDR3 has 14 residues. The CDR3 bases are TGTGCCAGCAGTTTGACAGGGACCTACAATGAGCAGTTCTTC. Translation: CASSLTGTYNEQFF.

This clonotype was seen many times. The chain combines TRBV27 with TRBJ2-7; 8 bases match TRBD2. Germline loops: CDR1 MNHEY, CDR2 SMNVEV (reference sequence). Trimming removed 6 bases from V and 3 bases from J; junction bases left unmatched: 10. The CDR3 is 15 residues long. The CDR3 sequence is CASSRGGTKSYEQYF. The CDR3 DNA is TGTGCCAGCAGCCGGGGGGGGACAAAAAGCTACGAGCAGTACTTC.

The sample holds a few counts of this clonotype. V is TRBV19 and J is TRBJ1-1; weak D call: TRBD1 (5 bases). Germline V CDR1 and CDR2: LNHDA, SQIVND (reference sequence). Deletions cut 3 bases from V and 5 bases from J, with 10 bases between. This CDR3 comprises 13 residues. This CDR3 is CASSMVRATEAFF. CDR3 bases: TGTGCCAGTAGTATGGTCAGGGCGACTGAAGCTTTCTTT.

This clonotype was seen a handful of times. The rearrangement joins TRBV5-1 to TRBJ2-3, with D perhaps matching TRBD1 (6 bases). V lost 3 bases to trimming and J lost 2 bases, with 22 bases between them. The CDR3 covers 18 residues. Germline V gives CDR1 SGHRS, CDR2 YFSETQ. The CDR3 bases are TGCGCCAGCAGCTCTACACCGCAAACCCGGGACACCACAGATACGCAGTATTTT. This sequence encodes CASSSTPQTRDTTDTQYF. The full variable domain, in which reference TRBV5-1 and TRBJ2-3 provide the parts outside the CDR3, is KAGVTQTPRYLIKTRGQQVTLSCSPISGHRSVSWYQQTPGQGLQFLFEYFSETQRNKGNFPGRFSGRQFSNSRSEMNVSTLELGDSALYLCASSSTPQTRDTTDTQYFGPGTRLTVL.

This clonotype was found many times. The chain is built from TRBV28 and TRBJ1-2; D is undetermined. This CDR3 comprises 13 residues. Germline V gives CDR1 MDHEN, CDR2 SYDVKM. Trimming removed 3 bases at V and 2 bases at J, with 7 bases between. This CDR3 is CASSLRQNYGYTF. Here the CDR3 DNA reads TGTGCCAGCAGTTTGCGGCAGAACTATGGCTACACCTTC.

A note on this clonotype: A read error may be the cause here, since a much bigger clone is one base away. V and J are TRBV20-1 and TRBJ1-1, with 7 bases aligning to TRBD1. Germline CDR1 and CDR2: DFQATT and SNEGSKA (reference sequence). This CDR3 region has 13 residues. The CDR3 loop reads CSARDFGTAEALF. For the CDR3, the DNA is TGCAGTGCTAGAGATTTCGGGACAGCAGAAGCTCTCTTT.

This clonotype was detected ten times or more. The chain is built from TRBV20-1 and TRBJ2-1; possible D gene TRBD2, 5 bases. Germline V gives CDR1 DFQATT, CDR2 SNEGSKA (reference sequence). V dropped 3 bases and J dropped 10 bases, with 13 bases sitting between them. CDR3 length equals 12 residues. In DNA, the CDR3 is TGCAGTGCTAGGCCGAGGGAGTACGAGCAGTTCTTC. This gives the protein CSARPREYEQFF.

This clonotype occurred many times. Its ends do not fully match the called genes, so a read error is possible. The rearrangement uses TRBV12-3 or TRBV12-4 and TRBJ2-7; D ambiguous. The CDR3 is 11 amino acids. The CDR3 nucleotides are TGTGCCAGCAGCTTAGGCTACGAGCAGTACTTC. Translation gives CASSLGYEQYF.

Only a few counts were recorded for this clonotype. This chain links TRBV3-1 with TRBJ1-3; D gene uncertain. Germline CDR1 reads LGHDT; CDR2 reads YNNKEL (reference sequence). V lost 8 bases and J lost 0, with 8 bases in between. The CDR3 spans 13 residues. CDR3 sequence: CASAGISGNTIYF. In DNA, the CDR3 is TGTGCCAGCGCAGGTATCTCTGGAAACACCATATATTTT.